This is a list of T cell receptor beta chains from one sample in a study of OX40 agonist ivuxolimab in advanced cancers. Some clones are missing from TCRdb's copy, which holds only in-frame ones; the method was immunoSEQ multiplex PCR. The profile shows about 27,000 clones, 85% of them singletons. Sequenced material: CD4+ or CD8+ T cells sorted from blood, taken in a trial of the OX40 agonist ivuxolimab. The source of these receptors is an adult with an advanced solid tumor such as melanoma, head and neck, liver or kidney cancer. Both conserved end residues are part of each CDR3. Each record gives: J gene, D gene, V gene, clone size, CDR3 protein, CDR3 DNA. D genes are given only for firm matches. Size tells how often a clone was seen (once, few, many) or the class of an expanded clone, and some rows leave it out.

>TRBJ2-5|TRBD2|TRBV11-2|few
CASSLMGLAGQETQYF
TGTGCCAGCAGCTTAATGGGACTAGCGGGACAAGAGACCCAGTACTTC
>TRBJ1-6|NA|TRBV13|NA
CASTRGSYNSPLHF
TGTGCCAGCACGCGGGGCTCCTATAATTCACCCCTCCACTTT
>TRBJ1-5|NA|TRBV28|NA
CASSPIEGMGGQPQHF
TGTGCCAGCAGTCCAATTGAGGGAATGGGGGGTCAGCCCCAGCATTTT
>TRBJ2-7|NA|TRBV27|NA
CASSFLQGGANNEQYF
TGTGCCAGCAGTTTTCTCCAGGGGGGAGCCAATAACGAGCAGTACTTC
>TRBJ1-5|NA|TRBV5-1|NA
CASSLSPGVGQPQHF
TGCGCCAGCAGCTTATCCCCGGGGGTTGGCCAGCCCCAGCATTTT
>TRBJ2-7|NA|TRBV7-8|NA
CASSPYPGFDEQYF
TGTGCCAGCAGCCCCTACCCAGGATTCGACGAGCAGTACTTC
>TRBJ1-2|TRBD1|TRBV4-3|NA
CASSQNHAAGQNYGYTF
TGCGCCAGCAGCCAAAATCATGCAGCGGGACAGAACTATGGCTACACCTTC
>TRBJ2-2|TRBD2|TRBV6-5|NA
CASSYVAGDTGELFF
TGTGCCAGCAGTTACGTAGCGGGGGACACCGGGGAGCTGTTTTTT
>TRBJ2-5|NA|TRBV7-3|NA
CASSQLGPWETQYF
TGTGCCAGCAGTCAATTGGGGCCTTGGGAGACCCAGTACTTC
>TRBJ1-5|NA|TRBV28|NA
CASSSRGGQPQHF
TGTGCCAGCAGTTCGAGGGGAGGCCAGCCCCAGCATTTT
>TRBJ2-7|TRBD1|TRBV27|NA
CASSLRGQAAEQYF
TGTGCCAGCAGTTTAAGGGGACAGGCGGCCGAGCAGTACTTC
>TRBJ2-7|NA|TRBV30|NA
CAWSVGEFEQYF
TGTGCCTGGAGTGTTGGGGAATTCGAGCAGTACTTC
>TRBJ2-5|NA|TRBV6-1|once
CASSELAGIGQETQYF
TGTGCCAGCAGTGAATTGGCAGGGATAGGGCAAGAGACCCAGTACTTC
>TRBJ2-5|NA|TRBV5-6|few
CASSLEGWGGETQYF
TGTGCCAGCAGCTTGGAGGGGTGGGGAGGCGAGACCCAGTACTTC
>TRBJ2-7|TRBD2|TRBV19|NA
CASSVGTSYEQYF
TGTGCCAGTAGTGTCGGGACTAGCTACGAGCAGTACTTC
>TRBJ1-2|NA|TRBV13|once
CASSSRDYGYTF
TGTGCCAGCAGCAGTCGGGACTATGGCTACACCTTC
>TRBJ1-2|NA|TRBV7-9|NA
CASSPPAPRGYTF
TGTGCCAGCAGCCCCCCGGCACCCCGAGGCTACACCTTC
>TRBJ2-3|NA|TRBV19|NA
CASSTSGLRSTDTQYF
TGTGCCAGTAGTACTTCGGGACTTCGCTCCACAGATACGCAGTATTTT
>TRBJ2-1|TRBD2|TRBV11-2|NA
CASSLLSGGSYNEQFF
TGTGCCAGCAGCCTGTTATCGGGGGGTTCCTACAATGAGCAGTTCTTC
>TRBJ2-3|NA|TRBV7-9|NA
CASSLEHRVDTQYF
TGTGCCAGCAGCTTAGAGCACCGGGTAGATACGCAGTATTTT
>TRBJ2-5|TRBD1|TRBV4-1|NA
CASSPTGGMAETQYF
TGCGCCAGCAGCCCGACAGGGGGCATGGCGGAGACCCAGTACTTC
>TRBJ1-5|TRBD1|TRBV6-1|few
CASSEGHRDRTQPQHF
TGTGCCAGCAGTGAAGGTCACCGGGACAGAACTCAGCCCCAGCATTTT
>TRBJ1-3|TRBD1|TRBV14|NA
CASSPTGVSGNTIYF
TGTGCCAGCAGCCCGACAGGGGTTAGTGGAAACACCATATATTTT